Shown below are 16 T cell receptor beta chains from a single sample sequenced in a study of monozygotic twins with inflammatory bowel disease. From the 5' RACE reads, TCRdb lists one entry per CDR3 protein and no DNA. The listing records approximately 160,000 distinct CDR3 sequences. The source material was blood. The receptors originated from a human donor with ulcerative colitis or Crohn's disease, or a healthy co-twin of an affected twin (not recorded which).

The V and J genes are TRBV28 and TRBJ2-3; the D call of TRBD1 rests on TCRdb alone, since no DNA is present to check it. This CDR3 is 13 amino acids long. Germline lookup yields CDR1 MDHEN and CDR2 SYDVKM. CDR3 protein: CASSHGGADTQYF.

V is TRBV5-1 and J is TRBJ2-1. Per the germline V gene, CDR1 is SGHRS and CDR2 is YFSETQ. The CDR3 sequence is 16 residues long. CDR3 region: CASSLAVASSYNEQFF. The whole variable domain, filled in from reference TRBV5-1 and TRBJ2-1, reads KAGVTQTPRYLIKTRGQQVTLSCSPISGHRSVSWYQQTPGQGLQFLFEYFSETQRNKGNFPGRFSGRQFSNSRSEMNVSTLELGDSALYLCASSLAVASSYNEQFFGPGTRLTVL.

The genes are TRBV5-1 and TRBJ2-3. Germline V gene lookup returns CDR1 SGHRS and CDR2 YFSETQ. The CDR3 length is 11 residues. The chain's CDR3 is CASSGLDTQYF.

J is TRBJ2-7 and V is TRBV28; without DNA, the TCRdb call of TRBD1 cannot be checked. CDR3 length: 15 residues. Germline V lookup: CDR1 MDHEN, CDR2 SYDVKM. CDR3 sequence: CASRIPGQSVYEQYF.

The chain has TRBV20-1 and TRBJ2-3. The CDR3 is 12 residues long. The V gene's germline CDR1 is DFQATT and CDR2 SNEGSKA (reference sequence). The CDR3 sequence: CSAGHLTDTQYF.

The chain uses TRBV19 and TRBJ2-3; TCRdb's assignment of TRBD2 cannot be checked, as there is no DNA. The V gene's germline CDR1 is LNHDA and CDR2 SQIVND (reference sequence). The length of the CDR3 is 16 residues. This CDR3 is CASSLLAGGGTDTQYF.

V is TRBV10-3 and J is TRBJ2-7; absent DNA, TCRdb's TRBD2 call cannot be checked. This CDR3 is built from 13 residues. From germline, CDR1 is ENHRY and CDR2 SYGVKD. Here the CDR3 reads CATLTSGSYEQYF.

The chain joins TRBV7-2 to TRBJ2-3. The CDR3 runs 15 residues. Germline lookup yields CDR1 SGHTA and CDR2 FQGNSA. CDR3 protein: CASSRNSVSTDTQYF.

The chain couples TRBV20-1 to TRBJ2-7. The CDR3 is 15 residues long. Germline V gene data show CDR1 as DFQATT and CDR2 as SNEGSKA (reference sequence). The CDR3 region is CSARISSGFSYEQYF.

The J gene is TRBJ1-1, the V gene TRBV6-2 or TRBV6-3; absent DNA, TCRdb's TRBD1 call cannot be checked. Per the germline V gene, CDR1 is MNHEY and CDR2 is SVGEGT. The CDR3 length is 14 residues. This CDR3 reads CASSYSGGSTEAFF.

This sequence joins TRBV27 and TRBJ2-1; the D gene TCRdb calls, TRBD2, cannot be checked with no DNA. The CDR3 spans 16 residues. Per the germline V gene, CDR1 is MNHEY and CDR2 is SMNVEV (reference sequence). The CDR3 loop is CASSFTSGSLYNEQFF.

The rearrangement joins TRBV20-1 to TRBJ2-3; without DNA, the TCRdb call of TRBD2 cannot be checked. CDR1 DFQATT and CDR2 SNEGSKA come from the germline V gene (reference sequence). The CDR3 has 16 amino acids. CDR3 amino acids: CSAAGTSGSSTDTQYF.

The chain couples TRBV5-1 to TRBJ2-3; TCRdb designates TRBD1, a call that cannot be tested without DNA. The CDR3 runs to 15 residues. Germline CDR1 is SGHRS and CDR2 is YFSETQ. This CDR3 is CASSLGGQGADTQYF.

The chain combines TRBV5-1 with TRBJ2-3; TCRdb selects TRBD2, and the lack of DNA leaves this call unchecked. This CDR3 has 15 amino acids. The germline gives CDR1 SGHRS, CDR2 YFSETQ. CDR3 region: CASSFAGALTDTQYF.

V usage is TRBV6-2 or TRBV6-3 and J usage is TRBJ2-7; checking the TCRdb D call of TRBD2 is not possible without DNA. The CDR3 covers 16 residues. CDR1 is MNHEY and CDR2 is SVGEGT in the germline V gene. CDR3 amino acids: CASSPPLLAGRYEQYF.

The gene calls are TRBV28 and TRBJ2-7; TCRdb reports TRBD1, a call that lacks DNA to check it against. Germline lookup yields CDR1 MDHEN and CDR2 SYDVKM. The CDR3 length is 15 residues. CDR3 loop: CASSTSVTGSYEQYF.